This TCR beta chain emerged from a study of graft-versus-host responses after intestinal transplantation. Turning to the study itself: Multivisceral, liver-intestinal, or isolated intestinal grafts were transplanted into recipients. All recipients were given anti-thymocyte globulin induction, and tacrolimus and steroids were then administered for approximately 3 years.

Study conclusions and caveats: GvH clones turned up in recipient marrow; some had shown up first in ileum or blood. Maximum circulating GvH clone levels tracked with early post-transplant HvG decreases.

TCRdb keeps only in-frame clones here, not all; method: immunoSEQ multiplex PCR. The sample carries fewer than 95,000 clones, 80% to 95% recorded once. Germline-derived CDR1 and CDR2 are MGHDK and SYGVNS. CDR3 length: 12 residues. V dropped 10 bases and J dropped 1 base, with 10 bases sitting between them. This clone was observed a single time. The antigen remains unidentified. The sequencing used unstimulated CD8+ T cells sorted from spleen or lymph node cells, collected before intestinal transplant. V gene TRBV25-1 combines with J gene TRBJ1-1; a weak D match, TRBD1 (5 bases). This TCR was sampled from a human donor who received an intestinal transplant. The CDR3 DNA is TGTGCCACCCAGGGAGGGAACACTGAAGCTTTCTTT. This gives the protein CATQGGNTEAFF.